This T cell receptor (beta chain) came from a study of T-cell memory formation after mild COVID-19. Whole-study findings and limits: Later expanders leaned CD4+, whereas clones that contracted between day 15 and 85 were balanced CD4/CD8.

TCRdb reanalysed the 5' RACE reads using MiXCR and keeps one entry per CDR3 protein. There are 530,000 or so distinct CDR3 sequences in the sample; roughly 17% occur only once, and around 8.1% lies in the top ten. Germline V gene data show CDR1 as MNHEY and CDR2 as SVGEGT. The CDR3 length is 16 residues. V dropped 5 bases and J dropped 6 bases, with 20 bases sitting between them. This clonotype came up a few times. Its target is not known. The TCR originated in an adult woman who had mild COVID-19 (a few samples of this study predate the infection). Cell type and time point are not known. The chain has TRBV6-2 or TRBV6-3 and TRBJ1-5; TRBD1 is a possible D gene (5 bases). The sequencing sample was made of PBMCs or a T cell subset sorted from them (not recorded which). The CDR3 region has the DNA TGTGCCAGCAGTATTGTTGGCGGGGGATCAAGTCAGCCCCAGCATTTT. It translates to CASSIVGGGSSQPQHF.